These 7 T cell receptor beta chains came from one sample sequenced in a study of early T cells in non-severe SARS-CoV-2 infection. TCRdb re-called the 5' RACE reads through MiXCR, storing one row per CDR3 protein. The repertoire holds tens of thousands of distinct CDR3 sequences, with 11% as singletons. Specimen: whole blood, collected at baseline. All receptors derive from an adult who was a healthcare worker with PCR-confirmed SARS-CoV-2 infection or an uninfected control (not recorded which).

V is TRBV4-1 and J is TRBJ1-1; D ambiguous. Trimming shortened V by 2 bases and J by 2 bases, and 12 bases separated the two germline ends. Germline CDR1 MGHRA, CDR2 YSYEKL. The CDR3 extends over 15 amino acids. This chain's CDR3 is CASSQFVTVNTEAFF. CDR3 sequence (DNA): TGCGCCAGCAGCCAATTTGTGACCGTAAACACTGAAGCTTTCTTT.

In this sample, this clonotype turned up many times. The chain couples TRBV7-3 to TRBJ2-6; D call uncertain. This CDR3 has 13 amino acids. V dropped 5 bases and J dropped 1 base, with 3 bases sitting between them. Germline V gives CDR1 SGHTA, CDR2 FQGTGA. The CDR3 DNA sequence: TGTGCCAGCAGCGTTTCTGGGGCCAACGTCCTGACTTTC. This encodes CASSVSGANVLTF.

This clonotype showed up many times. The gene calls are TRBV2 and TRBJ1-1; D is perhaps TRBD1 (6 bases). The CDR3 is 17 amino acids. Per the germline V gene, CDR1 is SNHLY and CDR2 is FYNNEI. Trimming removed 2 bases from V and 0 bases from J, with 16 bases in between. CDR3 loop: CASSERGRQPLNTEAFF. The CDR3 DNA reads TGTGCCAGCAGTGAACGGGGGCGCCAGCCCTTGAACACTGAAGCTTTCTTT.

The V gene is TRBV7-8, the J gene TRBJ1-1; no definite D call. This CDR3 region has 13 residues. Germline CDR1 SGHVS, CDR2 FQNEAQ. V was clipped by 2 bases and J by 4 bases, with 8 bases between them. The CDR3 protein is CASSLYDRTEAFF. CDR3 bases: TGTGCCAGCAGCTTATATGACCGCACTGAAGCTTTCTTT.

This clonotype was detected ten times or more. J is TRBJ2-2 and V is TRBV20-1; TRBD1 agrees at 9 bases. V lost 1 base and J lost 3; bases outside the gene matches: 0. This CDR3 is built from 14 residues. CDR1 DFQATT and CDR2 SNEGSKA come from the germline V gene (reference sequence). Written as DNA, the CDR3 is TGCAGTGCTAGAGGGACAGGGGACACCGGGGAGCTGTTTTTT. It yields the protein CSARGTGDTGELFF.

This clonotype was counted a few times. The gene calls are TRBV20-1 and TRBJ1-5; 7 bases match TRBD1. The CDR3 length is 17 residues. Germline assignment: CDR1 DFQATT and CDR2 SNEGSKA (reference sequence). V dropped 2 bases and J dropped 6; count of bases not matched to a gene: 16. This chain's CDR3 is CSARRTGELLEIQPQHF. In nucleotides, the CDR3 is TGCAGTGCTAGACGGACAGGCGAGCTGTTGGAGATTCAGCCCCAGCATTTT.

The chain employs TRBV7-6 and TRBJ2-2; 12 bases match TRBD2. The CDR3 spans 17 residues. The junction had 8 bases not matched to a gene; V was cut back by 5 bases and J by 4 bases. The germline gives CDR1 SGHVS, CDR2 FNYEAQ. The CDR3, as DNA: TGTGCCAGCAGCACCCCACTAGCGGGGGGCAGCACCGGGGAGCTGTTTTTT. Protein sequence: CASSTPLAGGSTGELFF.